Below are 7 T cell receptor beta chains sequenced from a single sample in a study of T-cell reconstitution after alpha-beta-depleted transplantation in children. It was with unique molecular identifiers that the TCRbeta library was prepared. TCRdb called the PCR reads again in MiXCR, with one record for every CDR3 protein. Counted here are 200,000 to 250,000 distinct CDR3 sequences, around 7.5% occurring once; the ten biggest clones make up almost 6.5%. The specimen was PBMCs, mostly from graft donor cells, collected 180 days after TCRalphabeta/CD19-depleted stem cell transplant. All receptors come from a male patient younger than 18 who had a stem cell transplant for acute lymphoblastic leukemia, so the T cells may come from the graft donor.

This chain joins TRBV20-1 and TRBJ2-5; 8 bases align to TRBD2. The germline gives CDR1 DFQATT, CDR2 SNEGSKA (reference sequence). Unmatched junction bases numbered 14, after V lost 3 bases and J lost 5 bases. CDR3 size: 16 residues. CDR3 DNA sequence: TGCAGTGCTAGGTTCGGGGGGGCTTCCCTGATGGAGACCCAGTACTTC. Translation: CSARFGGASLMETQYF.

This clonotype was seen many times. The genes are TRBV7-9 and TRBJ1-1; D is unresolved. The V gene lost 3 bases and the J gene lost 1 base, with 9 bases spanning the gap. The CDR3 length is 14 residues. The germline V gene has CDR1 SEHNR and CDR2 FQNEAQ (reference sequence). The CDR3 DNA reads TGTGCCAGCAGCTTCGAAGGGAGGAACACTGAAGCTTTCTTT. Encoded protein: CASSFEGRNTEAFF.

DNA of the CDR3: TGCAGTGCTAGGCCTTTTCCCGTAGTCGGCGAGCAGTTCTTC. Translated, it gives CSARPFPVVGEQFF. V is TRBV20-1 and J is TRBJ2-1; D not certain. The germline gives CDR1 DFQATT, CDR2 SNEGSKA (reference sequence). The CDR3 is 14 amino acids. Trimming removed 3 bases at V and 10 bases at J, with 19 bases between.

This clonotype has at least ten counts. The V and J genes are TRBV18 and TRBJ2-5, with unresolved D. The CDR3 has 12 amino acids. With 8 bases removed from V and 5 bases from J, the gap between germline ends came to 12 bases. Germline loops: CDR1 KGHSH, CDR2 LQKENI. CDR3 protein: CASSPRRETQYF. CDR3 DNA: TGTGCCAGCAGTCCCCGCCGGGAGACCCAGTACTTC.

This clonotype was counted ten times or more. The chain carries TRBV29-1 and TRBJ1-4, with unresolved D. CDR1 is SQVTM and CDR2 is ANQGSEA in the germline V gene. CDR3 size: 11 residues. Trimming cost V 5 bases and J 4 bases, with 5 bases left between them. CDR3 amino acids: CSVTINEKLFF. Written as DNA, the CDR3 is TGCAGCGTTACTATTAATGAAAAACTGTTTTTT.

As for this clonotype: Just one base apart from a much larger clone, this may be a read error. This sequence joins TRBV20-1 and TRBJ1-1; 7 bases are shared with TRBD1. The germline V gene has CDR1 DFQATT and CDR2 SNEGSKA (reference sequence). This CDR3 is 13 amino acids long. The J segment lost 3 bases and the V segment lost 3 bases, leaving 4 bases of the junction unmatched. The CDR3 loop is CSASGTADTEAFF. The CDR3 bases are TGCAGTGCTAGTGGGACAGCGGACACTGAAGCTTTCTTT.

This clonotype has ten or more counts. V usage is TRBV7-9 and J usage is TRBJ1-3; no clear D. Germline V lookup: CDR1 SEHNR, CDR2 FQNEAQ (reference sequence). CDR3 length equals 12 residues. Trimming left V 3 bases short and J 7 bases short, with 7 bases between. The CDR3 DNA is TGTGCCAGCAGCTTGATCCCGAACACCATATATTTT. It is translated as CASSLIPNTIYF.